This T cell receptor beta chain emerged from a study of T-cell memory formation after mild COVID-19. Regarding the study as a whole: Clones contracting over day 15 to 85 were CD4/CD8 balanced, with later expanders leaning CD4+.

With 0 bases removed from V and 9 bases from J, the gap between germline ends came to 10 bases. The germline CDR1 and CDR2 sequences are SGHRS and YFSETQ. CDR3 length: 13 residues. Using its own MiXCR run on the 5' RACE reads, TCRdb lists one record per CDR3 protein. The sample has a few hundred thousand distinct CDR3 sequences, around 21% seen once. This clonotype was counted a few times. The antigen is not known. This TCR was sampled from an adult woman who had mild COVID-19 (a few samples of this study predate the infection). Cell type and time point are not known. The chain couples TRBV5-1 to TRBJ2-1; D unclear. The material sequenced was PBMCs or a T cell subset sorted from them (not recorded which). As DNA, the CDR3 is TGCGCCAGCAGCTTGGTGGGGTTGGGTGAGCAGTTCTTC. Its protein product is CASSLVGLGEQFF.